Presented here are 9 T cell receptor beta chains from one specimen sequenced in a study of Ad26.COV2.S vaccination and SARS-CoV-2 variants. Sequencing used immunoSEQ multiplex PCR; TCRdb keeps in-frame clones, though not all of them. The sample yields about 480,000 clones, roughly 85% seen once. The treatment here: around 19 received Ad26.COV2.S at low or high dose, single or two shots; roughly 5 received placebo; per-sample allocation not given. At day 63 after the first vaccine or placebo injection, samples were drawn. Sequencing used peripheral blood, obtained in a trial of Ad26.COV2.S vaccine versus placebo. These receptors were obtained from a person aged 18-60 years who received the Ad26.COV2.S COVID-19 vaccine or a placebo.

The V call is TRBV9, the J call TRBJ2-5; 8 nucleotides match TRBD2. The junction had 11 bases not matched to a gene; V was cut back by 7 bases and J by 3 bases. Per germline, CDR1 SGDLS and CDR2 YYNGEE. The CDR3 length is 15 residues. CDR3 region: CASPRTPGLEETQYF. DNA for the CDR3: TGTGCCAGCCCGCGAACTCCGGGACTAGAAGAGACCCAGTACTTC.

This CDR3 reads CASSQDVGIVSEQYF. CDR3 coding DNA: TGCGCCAGCAGCCAAGATGTGGGCATCGTTTCCGAGCAGTACTTC. The rearrangement uses TRBV4-3 and TRBJ2-7; no reliable D call. Germline values: CDR1 LGHNA, CDR2 YSLEER. The CDR3 has 15 residues. Trimming stripped 0 bases from V and 6 bases from J, with 15 bases between.

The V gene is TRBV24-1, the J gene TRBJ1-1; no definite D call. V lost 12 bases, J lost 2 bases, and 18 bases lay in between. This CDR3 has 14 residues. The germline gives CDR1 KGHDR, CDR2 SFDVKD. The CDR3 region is CAPPKGSANTEAFF. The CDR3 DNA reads TGTGCCCCACCGAAGGGATCAGCAAACACTGAAGCTTTCTTT.

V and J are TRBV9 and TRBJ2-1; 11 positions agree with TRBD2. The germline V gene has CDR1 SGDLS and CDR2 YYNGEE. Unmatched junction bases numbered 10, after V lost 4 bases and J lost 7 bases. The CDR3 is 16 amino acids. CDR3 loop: CASSPHTSGRLNEQFF. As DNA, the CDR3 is TGTGCCAGCAGCCCTCACACTAGCGGGAGACTGAATGAGCAGTTCTTC.

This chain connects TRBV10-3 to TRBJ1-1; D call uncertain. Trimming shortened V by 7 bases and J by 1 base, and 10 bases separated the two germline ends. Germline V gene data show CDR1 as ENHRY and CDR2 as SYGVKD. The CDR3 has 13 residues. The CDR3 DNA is TGTGCCATCAACCCGACGGGGAACACTGAAGCTTTCTTT. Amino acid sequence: CAINPTGNTEAFF.

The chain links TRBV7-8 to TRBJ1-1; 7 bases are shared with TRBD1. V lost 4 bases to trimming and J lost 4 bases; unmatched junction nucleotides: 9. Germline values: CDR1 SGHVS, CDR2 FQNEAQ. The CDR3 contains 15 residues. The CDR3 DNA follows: TGTGCCAGCAGCTCTCGGAGGGGGCGCGGCACTGAAGCTTTCTTT. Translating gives CASSSRRGRGTEAFF. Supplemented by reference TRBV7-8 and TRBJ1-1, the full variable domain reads GAGVSQSPRYKVAKRGQDVALRCDPISGHVSLFWYQQALGQGPEFLTYFQNEAQLDKSGLPSDRFFAERPEGSVSTLKIQRTQQEDSAVYLCASSSRRGRGTEAFFGQGTRLTVV.

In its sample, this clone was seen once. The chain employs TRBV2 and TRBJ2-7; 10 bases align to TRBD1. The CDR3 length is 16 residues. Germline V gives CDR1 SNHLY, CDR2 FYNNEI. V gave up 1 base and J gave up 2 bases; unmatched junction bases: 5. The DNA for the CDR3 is TGTGCCAGCAGTGAAGGTCGGACAGGGGGACCCTACGAGCAGTACTTC. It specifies CASSEGRTGGPYEQYF.

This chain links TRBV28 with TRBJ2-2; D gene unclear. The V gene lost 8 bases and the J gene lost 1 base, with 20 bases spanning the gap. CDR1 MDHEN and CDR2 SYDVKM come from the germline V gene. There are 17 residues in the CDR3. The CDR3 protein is CASGLTVGQRNTGELFF. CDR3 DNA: TGTGCCAGCGGCCTAACGGTTGGTCAAAGGAACACCGGGGAGCTGTTTTTT.

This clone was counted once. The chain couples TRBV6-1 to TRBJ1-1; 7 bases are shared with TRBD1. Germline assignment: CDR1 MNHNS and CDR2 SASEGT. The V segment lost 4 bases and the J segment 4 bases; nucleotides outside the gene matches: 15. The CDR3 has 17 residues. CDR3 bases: TGTGCCAGCAGTGCCGGGCGGGTGTGGGCAGGGGGCACTGAAGCTTTCTTT. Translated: CASSAGRVWAGGTEAFF.